This T cell receptor (beta chain) stems from a study of OX40 agonist ivuxolimab in advanced cancers. Study conclusions and caveats: Relative to CD4+ cells, CD8+ T cells on average had more expanded clones. Some patients without response likewise showed low normalized clonal expansion.

As regards this clone: The target antigen is unknown.

Libraries were prepared by immunoSEQ multiplex PCR; TCRdb keeps only in-frame clonotypes and omits some of them. This table holds roughly 64,000 clones, about 86% found once. The CDR3 runs to 16 residues. Germline V lookup: CDR1 SGDLS, CDR2 YYNGEE. Trimming took 3 bases from V and 4 from J, leaving 18 bases between them. The source of this sequence is an adult with an advanced solid tumor such as melanoma, head and neck, liver or kidney cancer. V and J are TRBV9 and TRBJ2-3; D could derive from TRBD1 or TRBD2 (5 bases each). The source material was CD4+ or CD8+ T cells sorted from blood, sampled in a trial of the OX40 agonist ivuxolimab. The CDR3 protein is CASSEWDEGPADTQYF. CDR3 nucleotide sequence: TGTGCCAGCAGCGAGTGGGACGAGGGGCCAGCAGATACGCAGTATTTT.